This TCR beta chain was recorded in a study of T cell clonotyping in hematopoietic cell transplantation. The V gene's germline CDR1 is SGDLS and CDR2 YYNGEE. The V segment lost 3 bases and the J segment 1 base; nucleotides outside the gene matches: 4. The CDR3 spans 15 residues. This clone was seen only a few times. The method was immunoSEQ multiplex PCR; TCRdb's version includes in-frame clones alone and lacks a portion of them. The data show roughly 12,000 clones, with about half seen just once and 9.5% to 13% held by the top ten. Specimen: peripheral blood mononuclear cells. The chain carries TRBV9 and TRBJ1-2; 9 positions match TRBD1. This receptor was taken from a man over 45 in good health. Some clones in this sample may be carry-over from other donors' samples. Here the CDR3 reads CASSAGGQGNYGYTF. In DNA form, the CDR3 reads TGTGCCAGCAGCGCGGGGGGACAGGGTAACTATGGCTACACCTTC.